The rows below give T cell receptor beta chains drawn from one sample of a study of cytomegalovirus exposure and HLA in healthy donors. Produced via immunoSEQ multiplex PCR; TCRdb's table is partial and in-frame only. The table records some 190,000 clones, approximately 84% of them present only once. Sample: PBMCs. Every receptor here comes from a female donor in good health and CMV-seronegative. Each CDR3 is given with its conserved first and last residue. A D gene is named only where the DNA matches it firmly. Only some rows state a clone size, as once, few, many or a class for expanded clones.

TRBJ1-3	TRBV5-4	TRBD1	NA	TGTGCCAGCAGCTTGTCAGCGGCCAGGGGGGGAAACACCATATATTTT	CASSLSAARGGNTIYF
TRBJ2-2	TRBV5-6	TRBD2	NA	TGTGCCAGCAGCTTGCGGGGGGGGCCAGAGGGCACCGGGGAGCTGTTTTTT	CASSLRGGPEGTGELFF
TRBJ2-1	TRBV7-7	NA	few	TGTGCCAGCAGCCAGGGTCTTAACAATGAGCAGTTCTTC	CASSQGLNNEQFF
TRBJ2-5	TRBV29-1	TRBD1	NA	TGCAGCGTTCAGACAGGGATAGAGACCCAGTACTTC	CSVQTGIETQYF
TRBJ1-5	TRBV19	NA	NA	TGTGCCAGTAGTATATCTCTCCCGACATCTAGCAATCAGCCCCAGCATTTT	CASSISLPTSSNQPQHF
TRBJ2-4	TRBV7-2	NA	NA	TGTGCCAGCAGCTCTTCCGGGCATCAGGGCATTCAGTACTTC	CASSSSGHQGIQYF
TRBJ2-7	TRBV10-3	TRBD2	NA	TGTGCCATCAGTGTGAGCGGGAGCTCATTCGAGCAGTACTTC	CAISVSGSSFEQYF
TRBJ1-1	TRBV10-2	NA	NA	TGCGCCAGCGGCTCCACAGGGAGCACTGAAGCTTTCTTT	CASGSTGSTEAFF
TRBJ1-2	TRBV7-2	TRBD1	NA	TGTGCCAGCAGCTCACTGGACAGGGACTATGGCTACACCTTC	CASSSLDRDYGYTF
TRBJ2-2	TRBV5-6	NA	NA	TGTGCCAGCAGCTTCGGGGGATCCGGGGAGCTGTTTTTT	CASSFGGSGELFF
TRBJ2-5	TRBV4-1	NA	NA	TGCGCCAGCAGCCCGTTAGCCCCCAGAGGAGAGACCCAGTACTTC	CASSPLAPRGETQYF
TRBJ1-5	TRBV19	NA	NA	TGTGCCAGTAGTTTAACAGGGAATCAGCCCCAGCATTTT	CASSLTGNQPQHF
TRBJ1-5	TRBV9	NA	NA	TGTGCCAGCAGCCCGCGAACGTATCAGCCCCAGCATTTT	CASSPRTYQPQHF
TRBJ1-1	TRBV6-5	NA	few	TGTGCCAGCATGTCAGCGGGTGAAGCTTTCTTT	CASMSAGEAFF
TRBJ2-1	TRBV10-3	TRBD2	once	TGTGCCATCACCGTACTAGCGGGAGCAGGAGGCAATGAGCAGTTCTTC	CAITVLAGAGGNEQFF
TRBJ1-4	TRBV7-8	NA	NA	TGTGCCAGCAGCTTAGGCTGGGCTGTGGATGAAAAACTGTTTTTT	CASSLGWAVDEKLFF
TRBJ2-7	TRBV5-6	NA	NA	TGTGCCAGCAGCTTGTACAGGGTCTACGAGCAGTACTTC	CASSLYRVYEQYF
TRBJ2-1	TRBV30	NA	NA	TGTGCCCGGGACACCGTGGAGGACGAGCAGTTCTTC	CARDTVEDEQFF
TRBJ2-3	TRBV28	NA	NA	TGTGCCAGCAGTGGCGCAGACTCTAAGACAGATACGCAGTATTTT	CASSGADSKTDTQYF
TRBJ1-1	TRBV19	TRBD1	NA	TGTGCCAGTAGCCAGGACAGGGGGTTTAGTGAAGCTTTCTTT	CASSQDRGFSEAFF
TRBJ1-1	TRBV11-3	TRBD1	NA	TGTGCCAGCAGCTTAGGGGGAGACAGGGACACTGAAGCTTTCTTT	CASSLGGDRDTEAFF
TRBJ2-5	TRBV9	TRBD1	NA	TGTGCCAGCAGCACCCGACAGGGGTTTGGGGAGACCCAGTACTTC	CASSTRQGFGETQYF
TRBJ2-7	TRBV28	NA	few	TGTGCCAGCAGTTCCAGTTTTAGCGGAGACTCCTACGAGCAGTACTTC	CASSSSFSGDSYEQYF
TRBJ2-3	TRBV29-1	NA	NA	TGCAGCGTTCACCTCATAAGCCCAAGCACAGATACGCAGTATTTT	CSVHLISPSTDTQYF
TRBJ1-1	TRBV5-6	NA	NA	TGTGCCAGCAGCGGAATTGACAGGAACACTGAAGCTTTCTTT	CASSGIDRNTEAFF
TRBJ2-1	TRBV5-1	TRBD2	many	TGCGCCAGCAGCTTTGAGGGAGGGCCGGATGAGCAGTTCTTC	CASSFEGGPDEQFF
TRBJ1-5	TRBV10-3	NA	few	TGTGCCATCAGTGAGATTCAGGGTAATCAGCCCCAGCATTTT	CAISEIQGNQPQHF